Below are 2 T cell receptor beta chains sequenced from a single sample in a study of T cell repertoires in cytomegalovirus infection. TCRdb reanalysed the reads using MiXCR and keeps one entry per CDR3 protein. The sample lists approximately 500,000 distinct CDR3 sequences; 11% were seen once. The sample taken for sequencing was PBMCs. These receptors were collected from a human donor in good health (CMV status not recorded). Some clones in this sample may be carry-over from other donors' samples.

This rearrangement joins TRBV20-1 to TRBJ2-1; 13 nucleotides agree with TRBD2. The CDR3 has 16 amino acids. Per the germline V gene, CDR1 is DFQATT and CDR2 is SNEGSKA (reference sequence). The CDR3 sequence is CSSGTSGMSSYNEQFF. CDR3 sequence (DNA): TGCAGCTCCGGGACTAGCGGGATGAGCTCCTACAATGAGCAGTTCTTC.

In its sample, this clonotype was seen a few times. The genes are TRBV18 and TRBJ1-4; D not resolved. Trimming took off 6 bases at V and 8 bases at J, with 19 bases between the two ends. The length of the CDR3 is 15 residues. The germline V gene encodes CDR1 KGHSH and CDR2 LQKENI. DNA for the CDR3: TGTGCCAGCTCTACCACCTTGGTTGACGGAGAAAAACTGTTTTTT. This codes for CASSTTLVDGEKLFF.